The 16 T cell receptor beta chains below all came from one sample that was sequenced in a study of vaccination and CD4 T cells after COVID-19. From the PCR reads, TCRdb called clonotypes with MiXCR, one entry per CDR3 protein. The sample lists approximately 19,000 distinct CDR3 sequences, approximately 65% occurring once. Sequences were derived from CD4+ T cells from blood, sampled before SARS-CoV-2 vaccination. The receptors were sampled from a human donor who had recovered from COVID-19.

There are a few counts of this clonotype. The chain has TRBV7-6 and TRBJ1-5; no clear D. This CDR3 region has 13 residues. V was trimmed by 0 bases and J by 6 bases, leaving 6 bases between them. Germline V gives CDR1 SGHVS, CDR2 FNYEAQ. In DNA form, the CDR3 reads TGTGCCAGCAGCTTAGCGAAACGTCAGCCCCAGCATTTT. Its protein product is CASSLAKRQPQHF.

The chain carries TRBV7-9 and TRBJ2-7; D gene unclear. The V gene's germline CDR1 is SEHNR and CDR2 FQNEAQ (reference sequence). V lost 0 bases to trimming and J lost 0 bases, with 6 bases between them. The CDR3 loop spans 14 amino acids. The CDR3 sequence is CASSLAGGSYEQYF. In nucleotides, the CDR3 is TGTGCCAGCAGCTTAGCGGGTGGCTCCTACGAGCAGTACTTC.

The chain links TRBV2 to TRBJ2-1; unclear D gene. In germline, CDR1 is SNHLY, CDR2 FYNNEI. V was cut by 1 base and J by 0 bases, with 4 bases left in between. CDR3 length: 14 residues. The chain's CDR3 is CASSEGGSYNEQFF. The CDR3 DNA reads TGTGCCAGCAGTGAAGGGGGCTCCTACAATGAGCAGTTCTTC.

This chain links TRBV6-7 with TRBJ2-7; D uncertain. TRBV6-7 is placed among ORFs of uncertain function. Trimming removed 3 bases from V and 5 bases from J, with 8 bases in between. CDR3 length equals 12 residues. The CDR3 spells CASSYRADEQYF. DNA of the CDR3: TGTGCCAGCAGTTATCGGGCGGACGAGCAGTACTTC.

This rearrangement joins TRBV7-2 to TRBJ2-5, with 11 bases matching TRBD2. Per the germline V gene, CDR1 is SGHTA and CDR2 is FQGNSA. Trimming took 5 bases from V and 0 from J; bases not matched to a gene: 8. The CDR3 runs 17 residues. The CDR3 loop is CASSAQLAGAYQETQYF. The CDR3 DNA reads as TGTGCCAGCAGCGCCCAACTAGCGGGAGCGTACCAAGAGACCCAGTACTTC.

The CDR3 region is CASRANREETQYF. CDR3 in DNA: TGTGCCAGCAGGGCGAACAGGGAGGAGACCCAGTACTTC. This rearrangement joins TRBV27 to TRBJ2-5; D possibly corresponds to TRBD1 (6 bases). The germline V gene has CDR1 MNHEY and CDR2 SMNVEV (reference sequence). Trimming removed 6 bases at V and 5 bases at J, with 13 bases between. The length of the CDR3 is 13 residues.

The chain couples TRBV4-1 to TRBJ2-7; D is possibly TRBD1 (6 bases). This CDR3 has 14 amino acids. The germline V gene has CDR1 MGHRA and CDR2 YSYEKL. V dropped 5 bases and J dropped 0 bases, with 11 bases sitting between them. This CDR3 is CASSTGTTSYEQYF. The CDR3 DNA reads TGCGCCAGCAGCACCGGGACAACCTCCTACGAGCAGTACTTC.

The chain joins TRBV19 to TRBJ2-3, with D hard to call. V lost 1 base and J lost 6, with 5 bases in between. The CDR3 sequence is 12 residues long. Germline lookup yields CDR1 LNHDA and CDR2 SQIVND (reference sequence). CDR3 in amino acids: CASSIAADTQYF. The CDR3 region has the DNA TGTGCCAGTAGTATAGCCGCGGATACGCAGTATTTT.

This sequence joins TRBV7-9 and TRBJ2-3; D unclear. Trimming removed 3 bases from V and 0 bases from J, with 7 bases in between. The CDR3 contains 14 residues. Germline V gene lookup returns CDR1 SEHNR and CDR2 FQNEAQ (reference sequence). The CDR3 sequence: CASSLGISTDTQYF. The CDR3 DNA reads TGTGCCAGCAGCTTGGGTATTAGCACAGATACGCAGTATTTT.

The chain has TRBV11-1 and TRBJ2-5; possible D gene TRBD1, 5 bases. Trimming cost V 3 bases and J 0 bases, with 11 bases left between them. The CDR3 runs to 15 residues. CDR1 is SGHAT and CDR2 is FQDESV in the germline V gene (reference sequence). CDR3 bases: TGTGCCAGCAGCTTCGGACACGACGACCAAGAGACCCAGTACTTC. Its protein product is CASSFGHDDQETQYF. Together with reference TRBV11-1 and TRBJ2-5, the CDR3 gives the full variable domain: EAEVAQSPRYKITEKSQAVAFWCDPISGHATLYWYRQILGQGPELLVQFQDESVVDDSQLPKDRFSAERLKGVDSTLKIQPAELGDSAMYLCASSFGHDDQETQYFGPGTRLLVL.

The chain combines TRBV12-3 or TRBV12-4 with TRBJ2-2; 11 nucleotides agree with TRBD2. The CDR3 contains 16 residues. Trimming took 6 bases from V and 4 from J; bases not matched to a gene: 7. CDR3 residues: CASSTSGSIATGELFF. The CDR3 DNA is TGTGCCAGCAGCACTAGCGGGAGTATTGCCACCGGGGAGCTGTTTTTT.

This clonotype was picked up one time. The CDR3 DNA follows: TGCAGTGCTAGGACTATCTACGAGCAGTACTTC. It encodes CSARTIYEQYF. This chain links TRBV20-1 with TRBJ2-7; tentative D call: TRBD2 (5 bases). V lost 3 bases and J lost 3, with 6 bases in between. Germline loops: CDR1 DFQATT, CDR2 SNEGSKA (reference sequence). The CDR3 totals 11 residues.

The gene calls are TRBV2 and TRBJ2-3, with 14 bases aligning to TRBD2. Per the germline V gene, CDR1 is SNHLY and CDR2 is FYNNEI. V shed 6 bases, J shed 2 bases, and the junction held 4 bases outside the gene matches. This CDR3 region has 16 residues. The CDR3 coding sequence is TGTGCCAGCAGGAGGGGACTAGCGGGAGCCACAGATACGCAGTATTTT. It yields the protein CASRRGLAGATDTQYF. The whole variable domain, filled in from reference TRBV2 and TRBJ2-3, reads EPEVTQTPSHQVTQMGQEVILRCVPISNHLYFYWYRQILGQKVEFLVSFYNNEISEKSEIFDDQFSVERPDGSNFTLKIRSTKLEDSAMYFCASRRGLAGATDTQYFGPGTRLTVL.

This chain uses TRBV6-1 with TRBJ2-3; 9 bases map to TRBD2. Trimming cost V 10 bases and J 5 bases; bases outside gene matches: 16. There are 16 residues in the CDR3. Germline V gene lookup returns CDR1 MNHNS and CDR2 SASEGT. CDR3 region: CATGGIGGGRGDTQYF. CDR3 bases: TGTGCCACAGGAGGAATAGGAGGCGGGAGGGGAGATACGCAGTATTTT.

This clonotype was observed a few times. The chain combines TRBV20-1 with TRBJ1-6, with D hard to call. Trimming shortened V by 4 bases and J by 0 bases, and 10 bases separated the two germline ends. Germline V gives CDR1 DFQATT, CDR2 SNEGSKA (reference sequence). There are 15 residues in the CDR3. The CDR3 loop is CSATRPSSYNSPLHF. CDR3 sequence (DNA): TGCAGTGCTACCCGCCCGAGCTCCTATAATTCACCCCTCCACTTT.

In its sample, this clonotype was seen once. V gene TRBV7-2 combines with J gene TRBJ2-3; 8 positions match TRBD2. CDR1 is SGHTA and CDR2 is FQGNSA in the germline V gene. The CDR3 has 16 amino acids. After removal of 4 bases from V and 0 bases from J, the junction contained 6 bases not matched to a gene. The CDR3 nucleotides are TGTGCCAGCAGCTCCTACTCGGGAGGGAGCACAGATACGCAGTATTTT. It yields the protein CASSSYSGGSTDTQYF.